The clone carrying this T cell receptor beta chain was observed a few times. Its antigen remains unidentified. These data originate in a study of response to subunit inactivated influenza vaccine. TCRdb reanalysed the RT-PCR reads using MiXCR and keeps one entry per CDR3 protein. The table has around 750,000 distinct CDR3 sequences, 20% to 25% seen once. Germline CDR1 MNHNS, CDR2 SASEGT. V was cut by 0 bases and J by 2 bases, with 8 bases left in between. The CDR3 has 15 amino acids. Study-wide results and limits: It was suggested by the authors that few new T cells are recruited by each seasonal influenza vaccination.

This TCR was recovered from a man aged 45-65 years who received an inactivated influenza vaccine. This chain connects TRBV6-1 to TRBJ1-3; D is unresolved. The specimen was PBMCs from blood, collected more than 4 days after vaccination. The CDR3 DNA sequence: TGTGCCAGCAGTGAAGCCTCAGGTACTGGAAACACCATATATTTT. Translation: CASSEASGTGNTIYF.